This T cell receptor (beta chain) was recorded in a study of long-term antiretroviral therapy in people with HIV. Study-wide findings and caveats: Drawn between the mid-2000s and the late 2010s, the blood was possibly obtained under older ART regimens. Post-ART, diversity grew, though it stayed under transplant donor control levels.

Regarding this clone: Its specificity is unknown.

Survey-level immunoSEQ v3.0 assays were run. Using immunoSEQ multiplex PCR, the repertoire was profiled, and TCRdb retains in-frame clones only, with some absent. The sample gives 20,000 to 25,000 clones, over 75% of which show up once; about 7.7% is in the top ten. The sample here was unsorted PBMCs, taken 1.5 years after starting antiretroviral therapy. This TCR was sampled from a man aged 25-45 years with HIV.

CDR3 DNA: TGCAGCGTTGATTTGCTTACGGACAATGAGCAGTTCTTC. Translation gives CSVDLLTDNEQFF. The chain is built from TRBV29-1 and TRBJ2-1; D gene uncertain. The CDR3 spans 13 residues. V lost 3 bases to trimming and J lost 5 bases, with 11 bases between them. Germline V gene sequence: CDR1 SQVTM, CDR2 ANQGSEA.